The 11 T cell receptor beta chains given below trace back to one sample, sequenced in a study of metastatic and nonmetastatic thyroid tumors. With MiXCR, TCRdb called clones anew from the PCR reads. The data show tens of thousands of clones, 15% to 20% seen once. No treatment had been given to any patient before thyroid surgery. Material for sequencing was blood. All receptors come from a female donor with papillary thyroid cancer or a benign thyroid nodule (not recorded which). Some clones in this sample may be carry-over from other donors' samples.

This clone was seen repeatedly, ten times or more. This rearrangement joins TRBV6-5 to TRBJ2-3, with D possibly being TRBD2 (6 bases). This CDR3 region has 15 residues. Germline V CDR1 and CDR2: MNHEY, SVGAGI. Trimming pared 0 bases from V and 3 bases from J, leaving 10 bases between. The CDR3 region is CASSYSGGTTDTQYF. In nucleotides, the CDR3 is TGTGCCAGCAGTTACTCCGGCGGGACTACAGATACGCAGTATTTT.

The table lists this clone with many counts. V and J are TRBV2 and TRBJ2-7, with TRBD2 matching over 11 bases. J lost 1 base, V lost 5 bases, and 10 bases had no gene match. This CDR3 region has 17 residues. Germline assignment: CDR1 SNHLY and CDR2 FYNNEI. The CDR3 DNA follows: TGTGCCAGCAGTTCACTAGCGGGAGTTGGTTCGTCCTACGAGCAGTACTTC. Residues: CASSSLAGVGSSYEQYF.

This clone showed up many times. The chain is built from TRBV5-1 and TRBJ2-5, with unresolved D. The CDR3 consists of 14 residues. Trimming took 0 bases from V and 2 from J, leaving 8 bases between them. Germline V CDR1 and CDR2: SGHRS, YFSETQ. The CDR3 DNA is TGCGCCAGCAGCTTGGGGCGGATACAAGAGACCCAGTACTTC. Amino acids: CASSLGRIQETQYF.

Ten or more counts support this clone. The chain has TRBV2 and TRBJ2-4; tentatively, D is TRBD2 (5 bases). Germline assignment: CDR1 SNHLY and CDR2 FYNNEI. The ends were cut back, 8 bases at V and 5 bases at J, with 13 bases in the middle. This CDR3 comprises 13 residues. The CDR3 region has the DNA TGTGCCAGCCACGAGCCCGGGGAAAACATTCAGTACTTC. Protein sequence: CASHEPGENIQYF.

This clone has ten or more counts. The chain employs TRBV5-6 and TRBJ2-7; D may be TRBD2 (6 bases). Germline loops: CDR1 SGHDT, CDR2 YYEEEE. CDR3 size: 15 residues. Deletions cut 4 bases from V and 4 bases from J, with 18 bases between. The CDR3 sequence: CASSPRGRGRYEQYF. The CDR3 nucleotides are TGTGCCAGCAGCCCTAGGGGACGGGGGAGATACGAGCAGTACTTC.

This clone was recorded many times. The chain is built from TRBV27 and TRBJ2-7, with 9 bases that match TRBD2. After removal of 5 bases from V and 1 base from J, the junction contained 3 bases not matched to a gene. From germline, CDR1 is MNHEY and CDR2 SMNVEV (reference sequence). This CDR3 comprises 14 residues. CDR3 in amino acids: CASSNSGGSYEQYF. CDR3 coding DNA: TGTGCCAGCAGTAATAGCGGGGGATCCTACGAGCAGTACTTC.

The sample holds a few counts of this clone. The rearrangement joins TRBV6-2 or TRBV6-3 to TRBJ2-6; TRBD1 might be the D (5 bases). Germline V gene sequence: CDR1 MNHEY, CDR2 SVGEGT. Trimming shortened V by 7 bases and J by 0 bases, and 13 bases separated the two germline ends. The CDR3 contains 16 residues. CDR3 region: CASTEQALSGANVLTF. CDR3 bases: TGTGCCAGCACAGAACAGGCACTCTCTGGGGCCAACGTCCTGACTTTC.

The V call is TRBV11-2, the J call TRBJ2-3; TRBD1 might be the D (6 bases). CDR3 length: 15 amino acids. Germline values: CDR1 SGHAT, CDR2 FQNNGV. Trimming removed 2 bases from V and 2 bases from J, with 11 bases in between. The CDR3 bases are TGTGCCAGCAGCTTAACTGCAGGGGTCACAGATACGCAGTATTTT. It is translated as CASSLTAGVTDTQYF.

The sample holds many counts of this clone. The rearrangement links TRBV24-1 to TRBJ2-1; 14 bases agree with TRBD2. With 7 bases clipped from V and 10 bases from J, the junction kept 5 bases outside the gene matches. The CDR3 has 14 amino acids. Germline CDR1 KGHDR, CDR2 SFDVKD. CDR3 nucleotide sequence: TGTGCCACCAGGGGACTAGCGGGAGCACGGGAGCAGTTCTTC. The encoded protein is CATRGLAGAREQFF.

This clone was counted at least ten times. V usage is TRBV19 and J usage is TRBJ2-5; maybe TRBD1 (5 bases). Germline lookup yields CDR1 LNHDA and CDR2 SQIVND (reference sequence). V was cut by 6 bases and J by 1 base, with 9 bases left in between. The CDR3 length is 13 residues. Written as DNA, the CDR3 is TGTGCCAGTAGCCCAGGGTCCCAAGAGACCCAGTACTTC. The encoded protein is CASSPGSQETQYF.

This clone was recorded once. This chain connects TRBV5-8 to TRBJ2-7; D is ambiguous. Germline assignment: CDR1 SGHTS and CDR2 YDEGEE. Trimming cost V 1 base and J 4 bases, with 15 bases left between them. The CDR3 loop spans 15 amino acids. The CDR3 nucleotides are TGTGCCAGCAGCTTGCATCGGGTAAAGTCGTACGAGCAGTACTTC. Translation: CASSLHRVKSYEQYF.